This T cell receptor (beta chain) was observed in a study (dated by TCRdb to 2021 to 2024). Here is what the overall study found, with its caveats: Further investigation, including longitudinal sampling and assessment of a control group, is stated by the authors to be required.

Concerning this clone itself: The antigen this receptor binds is unknown. No much larger clone is present one base from it, and per-base qualities are unavailable.

V is reduced by 0 bases and J by 6 bases, leaving a spacing of 9 bases between them. Spanning cysteine to phenylalanine, the CDR3 consists of 12 amino acids. Of the read, only the CDR3 DNA is kept; its 36 bases are in frame from base 1. CDR1 GTSNPN and CDR2 SVGIG were looked up in the germline V gene (reference sequence). TCR beta chain repertoires were profiled by survey-level sequencing on the immunoSEQ platform. From the authors' description of their analysis: CDR3 amino acid length spectratypes and V-J pairing frequencies were compared, and repertoire diversity was measured with the inverse Simpson index. To annotate clonotypes specific to SARS-CoV-2, CMV, influenza A and EBV, TCR beta CDR3 sequences were compared against VDJdb. As stored in TCRdb, this immuneACCESS dataset retains in-frame rearrangements with V and J assigned. A fraction of the clones does not appear; measured against another copy, unresolved V genes explain less than half of the discrepancy, and the remainder lacks a known reason. D and trimming come from the DNA, and the V and J calls and clone size come from that table. In this sample the table shows 60,000 to 75,000 clones, 93% of which occur a single time. The top ten clones comprise around 4.6% of the sample.

PBMCs were isolated from peripheral blood, and TCR beta sequencing was performed on genomic DNA from unsorted PBMCs. Here the chain combines TRBV30 and TRBJ2-7, with TRBD1 as a weak D call on 5 bases. The sample was PBMCs. This clonotype was obtained from a middle-aged man with rheumatoid arthritis. The CDR3 corresponds to CAWSVPGPEQYF. The DNA sequence is given as TGTGCCTGGAGTGTTCCAGGGCCCGAGCAGTACTTC. The CDR3 plus the reference TRBV30 and TRBJ2-7 genes for the other parts give the full variable domain: SQTIHQWPATLVQPVGSPLSLECTVEGTSNPNLYWYRQAAGRGLQLLFYSVGIGQISSEVPQNLSASRPQDRQFILSSKKLLLSDSGFYLCAWSVPGPEQYFGPGTRLTVT.